The rows below give T cell receptor beta chains drawn from one sample of a study of T cell changes during pregnancy in multiple sclerosis. The data were produced by immunoSEQ multiplex PCR, yet TCRdb's version contains in-frame clones alone and is incomplete. This table has around 34,000 clones, about nine tenths appearing once. The specimen was CD8+ T cells from peripheral blood mononuclear cells, collected before pregnancy. These receptors were taken from a female donor with multiple sclerosis, enrolled in a pregnancy study. CDR3s include the opening cysteine and the closing phenylalanine or tryptophan. A D gene is named only where the DNA matches it firmly. Clone size, where shown, is once, few, many, or a class for clones that have expanded.

CDR3nt	CDR3aa	len	abundance	v_gene	j_gene	d_gene
TGTGCCAGCAGTTCCGGACACCCCTACGAGCAGTACTTC	CASSSGHPYEQYF	13	.	TRBV27	TRBJ2-7	.
TGTGCCAGCAGCTTCGGACAGGGGAGGGGGGACACTGAAGCTTTCTTT	CASSFGQGRGDTEAFF	16	.	TRBV7-8	TRBJ1-1	TRBD1
TGTGCCAGCAGTTTGACCGACAGTCTTTATGGCTACACCTTC	CASSLTDSLYGYTF	14	.	TRBV6-6	TRBJ1-2	.
TGTGCCAGTTCCGGGATGAACACTGAAGCTTTCTTT	CASSGMNTEAFF	12	.	TRBV27	TRBJ1-1	.
TGTGCCAGCAGCCACCTAGCGGGGCCCTACAATGAGCAGTTCTTC	CASSHLAGPYNEQFF	15	once	TRBV7-9	TRBJ2-1	TRBD2
TGTGCCAGCAGTTTAGGGGGCGCGTTCTATGGCTACACCTTC	CASSLGGAFYGYTF	14	.	TRBV27	TRBJ1-2	.
TGCGCCAGCAGCTTGGTACGAAGGGAAAGAGTCGCAGGACAGGGCACTGAAGCTTTCTTT	CASSLVRRERVAGQGTEAFF	20	.	TRBV5-1	TRBJ1-1	TRBD1
TGTGCCAGCAGAGGGACTAGCGGGGAAGAGACCCAGTACTTC	CASRGTSGEETQYF	14	once	TRBV2	TRBJ2-5	TRBD2
TGCGCCAGCAGCTCGGAGAGACAGGGGCCCTACGAGCAGTACTTC	CASSSERQGPYEQYF	15	.	TRBV5-1	TRBJ2-7	TRBD1
TGTGCCAGCAGTATTTACGCGATAGAATACGAGCAGTACTTC	CASSIYAIEYEQYF	14	.	TRBV7-2	TRBJ2-7	.
TGTGCCAGCAGCCCTGCGCTGGGGATTAGCGGGAGCTCCTACAATGAGCAGTTCTTC	CASSPALGISGSSYNEQFF	19	few	TRBV7-8	TRBJ2-1	TRBD2
TGTGCCAGCAGTACCACAGGGACTGAAGCTTTCTTT	CASSTTGTEAFF	12	.	TRBV27	TRBJ1-1	.
TGTGCCATCAGTGAGTCGTTTTATAGGTCATCAGGGAACACCGGGGAGCTGTTTTTT	CAISESFYRSSGNTGELFF	19	.	TRBV10-3	TRBJ2-2	.
TGTGCCAGCAGCTTGGGGGTTACAGGGCGCGCTGAAGCTTTCTTT	CASSLGVTGRAEAFF	15	.	TRBV5-6	TRBJ1-1	.
TGTGCCAGAGAGCCCTTATGGACAGGGGATGGAGGCTACACCTTC	CAREPLWTGDGGYTF	15	.	TRBV2	TRBJ1-2	TRBD1
TGTGCCATCAGTGAGATGGGCGATCAGCCCCAGCATTTT	CAISEMGDQPQHF	13	.	TRBV10-3	TRBJ1-5	.
TGCAGCGTTGAAGATCCCTCAAGACCTAGCGAGGAGCAGTTCTTC	CSVEDPSRPSEEQFF	15	.	TRBV29-1	TRBJ2-1	.
TGTGCCAGCAGCGGCCAACTACGGGACAGGAGCTCCTACGAGCAGTACTTC	CASSGQLRDRSSYEQYF	17	.	TRBV7-9	TRBJ2-7	TRBD1
TGTGCCAGTAGTATCTCGTCAGGGACTGAAGCTTTCTTT	CASSISSGTEAFF	13	.	TRBV19	TRBJ1-1	.
TGTGCCATCAGTGAGTCGAGGGCGAACACTGAAGCTTTCTTT	CAISESRANTEAFF	14	.	TRBV10-3	TRBJ1-1	.
TGTGCCAGCAGCTTGTCGTCGGGAGTCATCACAGATACGCAGTATTTT	CASSLSSGVITDTQYF	16	once	TRBV7-6	TRBJ2-3	.
TGCGCCAGCAGCTTGGACAGGGGCTATGGCTACACCTTC	CASSLDRGYGYTF	13	.	TRBV5-1	TRBJ1-2	TRBD1
TGTGCCAGCAGTTTACAGGGGTTCGACGAGCAGTACTTC	CASSLQGFDEQYF	13	once	TRBV27	TRBJ2-7	.
TGTGCCAGCAGCTTAACGGGGCAGGAAGATAACGAGCAGTACTTC	CASSLTGQEDNEQYF	15	.	TRBV7-3	TRBJ2-7	.
TGTGCCAGCAGCATAGGCGGGGGCAGGGCAGAGGCCCTGAACACTGAAGCTTTCTTT	CASSIGGGRAEALNTEAFF	19	once	TRBV21-1	TRBJ1-1	.
TGTGCCAGTAGTATCGGAGGACAGGCCTACGAGCAGTACTTC	CASSIGGQAYEQYF	14	.	TRBV19	TRBJ2-7	TRBD1
TGCAGCGTAACCGGGACAGGGAATCGGGACGAGCAGTACTTC	CSVTGTGNRDEQYF	14	.	TRBV29-1	TRBJ2-7	TRBD1
TGTGCCAGTAGTATAGGAGGGAGGGCCGGGGAGCTGTTTTTT	CASSIGGRAGELFF	14	.	TRBV19	TRBJ2-2	TRBD2
TGCGCCAGCAGCCCTCCCCTAGATGGTGTAACTGAAGCTTTCTTT	CASSPPLDGVTEAFF	15	.	TRBV4-1	TRBJ1-1	.
TGTGCCAGCAGACTCAGACAGGGAATGCCATCTTATGGCTACACCTTC	CASRLRQGMPSYGYTF	16	.	TRBV13	TRBJ1-2	TRBD1
TGTGCCAGCAGTGGCGATCCCTGGACAGCAACTCTTTCAGATGGCTACACCTTC	CASSGDPWTATLSDGYTF	18	.	TRBV2	TRBJ1-2	.
TGTGCCTGGAGGACAAATTCCATCAGCGAGCAGTACTTC	CAWRTNSISEQYF	13	once	TRBV30	TRBJ2-7	.
TGCGCCAGCAGCTTGGTTGAGGGAATGAACACTGAAGCTTTCTTT	CASSLVEGMNTEAFF	15	.	TRBV5-1	TRBJ1-1	.
TGTGCCAGCAGCCTATCGGGAAACTACAATGAGCAGTTCTTC	CASSLSGNYNEQFF	14	.	TRBV14	TRBJ2-1	.
TGTGCCAGCAGCTTAATGCGGGCTAGCACAGATACGCAGTATTTT	CASSLMRASTDTQYF	15	.	TRBV11-2	TRBJ2-3	.
TGTGCCAGCAGTGGGGCAGGGTTATTCGGTGAAAAACTGTTTTTT	CASSGAGLFGEKLFF	15	.	TRBV25-1	TRBJ1-4	.
TGTGCCAGCAGTGAAACGGCGGGGGGGCGCAATGAGCAGTTCTTC	CASSETAGGRNEQFF	15	.	TRBV6-1	TRBJ2-1	TRBD2
TGTGCCAGCAGCCCGCGGGGGGAAAGCAATCAGCCCCAGCATTTT	CASSPRGESNQPQHF	15	.	TRBV7-2	TRBJ1-5	.
TGTGCCAGCAGCTTCACACGTAGCGGGGCAGCAGATACGCAGTATTTT	CASSFTRSGAADTQYF	16	.	TRBV7-6	TRBJ2-3	TRBD2
TGTGCCAGCAGACCGACAGGGGGCACCGGGGAGCTGTTTTTT	CASRPTGGTGELFF	14	.	TRBV7-9	TRBJ2-2	TRBD1
TGTGCCAGCACCCGAGCGGGAGAGAGCGAGCAGTACTTC	CASTRAGESEQYF	13	.	TRBV5-4	TRBJ2-7	TRBD2
TGTGCCAGCATCGGATCGTCTAGCGGGAGTTTCAATGAGCAGTTCTTC	CASIGSSSGSFNEQFF	16	.	TRBV9	TRBJ2-1	TRBD2
TGTGCCAGCAGCCCAGGGACAGGGGGAGCCTACGAGCAGTACTTC	CASSPGTGGAYEQYF	15	.	TRBV11-3	TRBJ2-7	TRBD1